This TCR beta chain was identified in a study of T cells in Graves' hyperthyroidism and ophthalmopathy. Study findings and constraints: Prediction of ophthalmopathy progression came a median around 6 months pre-onset.

The authors obtained PBMCs from 10 ml of fresh peripheral blood. This clonotype was observed a few times. What it binds is not known. The ends were cut back, 4 bases at V and 5 bases at J, with 21 bases in the middle. This CDR3 spans 16 amino acids. Germline CDR1 is SGHNT and CDR2 is YYREEE (reference sequence). Researchers amplified the TCR beta CDR3 regions from RNA transcripts. First-round RT-PCR of the TCR CDR3 relied on the HTBI primer set. TCRdb fed the multiplex PCR reads into MiXCR, producing one record per CDR3 protein. The sample lists hundreds of thousands of distinct CDR3 sequences, over 35% seen once, with 8.9% in the top ten.

The TCR originated in a young man with Graves' hyperthyroidism. The material sequenced was blood. The rearrangement joins TRBV5-4 to TRBJ2-5; perhaps TRBD1 as D (6 bases). The CDR3 spells CASSLTGSRFVETQYF. CDR3 nucleotides: TGTGCCAGCAGCCTCACAGGGAGCCGGTTTGTTGAGACCCAGTACTTC. Full variable domain (missing parts from reference TRBV5-4 and TRBJ2-5): ETGVTQSPTHLIKTRGQQVTLRCSSQSGHNTVSWYQQALGQGPQFIFQYYREEENGRGNFPPRFSGLQFPNYSSELNVNALELDDSALYLCASSLTGSRFVETQYFGPGTRLLVL.